This is a list of T cell receptor beta chains from one sample in a study of brain metastases from non-small cell lung cancer. Clones were sequenced by immunoSEQ multiplex PCR, and TCRdb holds only the in-frame ones, with some missing. The sample records roughly 4,000 clones, 70% to 90% being singletons. The sample taken for sequencing was primary lung tumor tissue. The receptor set was obtained from a donor over 35 with non-small cell lung cancer. Each CDR3 is given with its conserved first and last residue. Fields, in order: D gene, clone size, J gene, V gene, CDR3 DNA, CDR3 protein. A D gene is named only where the DNA matches it firmly. Where a row states a size, it is once, few, many or the class of an expanded clone; other rows omit it.

NA NA TRBJ2-5 TRBV6-5 TGTGCCAGCAGCCGGACCGGGGAGACCCAGTACTTC CASSRTGETQYF
TRBD2 once TRBJ2-3 TRBV10-3 TGTGCCATCAGCCTTAGCGGGGAGATAGATACGCAGTATTTT CAISLSGEIDTQYF
TRBD1 NA TRBJ1-2 TRBV2 TGTGCCAGCAGTAAAGAGGACAGGGCCCCTAACTATGGCTACACCTTC CASSKEDRAPNYGYTF
NA NA TRBJ2-6 TRBV5-1 TGCGCCAGCAGCTTCTCTGGGGCCAACGTCCTGACTTTC CASSFSGANVLTF
TRBD2 NA TRBJ2-7 TRBV2 TGTGCCAGCAGTGGTACTAGCGGGGGGGCCGTTGAGCAGTACTTC CASSGTSGGAVEQYF
NA NA TRBJ2-1 TRBV7-2 TGTGCCAGCAGCTTGGGGGTCTCGATCGGCTCCTACAATGAGCAGTTCTTC CASSLGVSIGSYNEQFF
NA NA TRBJ2-6 TRBV18 TGTGCCAGCTCACAACAGCGATCTGGGGCCAACGTCCTGACTTTC CASSQQRSGANVLTF
TRBD2 NA TRBJ2-1 TRBV27 TGTGCCAGCAGCCAACGGACTAGCGGGGCTGAGCAGTTCTTC CASSQRTSGAEQFF
NA NA TRBJ1-2 TRBV19 TGTGCCAGTAGTATCTCAGTGCTCCCTAACTATGGCTACACCTTC CASSISVLPNYGYTF
NA NA TRBJ1-2 TRBV4-2 TGTGCCAGCAGCCCATGGTGGCAAAATGGCTACACCTTC CASSPWWQNGYTF
TRBD1 NA TRBJ1-2 TRBV10-1 TGCGCCAGCAGTAACAGGGGGCTAAACTATGGCTACACCTTC CASSNRGLNYGYTF
NA NA TRBJ1-4 TRBV6-1 TGTGCCAGCAGTGAAGCACTTTCCGGGCAACGGAATGAAAAACTGTTTTTT CASSEALSGQRNEKLFF
NA NA TRBJ1-4 TRBV19 TGTGCCAGTAGTATGGAACATATTGGAGAAAAACTGTTTTTT CASSMEHIGEKLFF
NA NA TRBJ2-7 TRBV10-1 TGCGCCAGCAGTGAGTCGCGGGGTAGCGACGAGCAGTACTTC CASSESRGSDEQYF
NA NA TRBJ1-2 TRBV5-4 TGTGCCAGCAGCCCATGGGGCGGCTATGGCTACACCTTC CASSPWGGYGYTF
NA NA TRBJ1-1 TRBV18 TGTGCCAGTTCGAGAGGGTCCGCTGAAGCTTTCTTT CASSRGSAEAFF
NA NA TRBJ2-6 TRBV5-4 TGTGCCAGCAGCTTGGGGGGAGCATCTGGGGCCAACGTCCTGACTTTC CASSLGGASGANVLTF
TRBD1 NA TRBJ1-1 TRBV2 TGTGCCAGCAGGAAGGACAGGCTGAACACTGAAGCTTTCTTT CASRKDRLNTEAFF
NA NA TRBJ1-2 TRBV4-3 TGCGCCAGCAGCCAAGTTCTCGCCGGGAGGGGCTACACCTTC CASSQVLAGRGYTF
NA NA TRBJ1-4 TRBV7-9 TGTGCCAGCAGCTTAGCCCGGACCAGAGAGGAAAAACTGTTTTTT CASSLARTREEKLFF
NA once TRBJ1-5 TRBV30 TGTGCCTGGGCTGGGGGGGCCCGGCAGCCCCAGCATTTT CAWAGGARQPQHF
TRBD1 NA TRBJ1-1 TRBV9 TGTGCCAGCAGCGCCAGACAGGGCACTGAAGCTTTCTTT CASSARQGTEAFF
TRBD2 NA TRBJ2-1 TRBV28 TGTGCCAGCAGCAAAACTAGCGGGGGCACCCATGAGCAGTTCTTC CASSKTSGGTHEQFF
NA NA TRBJ2-4 TRBV14 TGTGCCAGCAGCCAAAAAAACATTCAGTACTTC CASSQKNIQYF
NA NA TRBJ2-3 TRBV7-8 TGTGCCAGCAGCGCAAGGACAGATTCTAGCACAGATACGCAGTATTTT CASSARTDSSTDTQYF
NA NA TRBJ2-7 TRBV2 TGTGCCAGCAGCCCCCTTCGGAAAGTCAGGACCTACGAGCAGTACTTC CASSPLRKVRTYEQYF
TRBD2 NA TRBJ2-2 TRBV5-5 TGTGCCAGCAGCTCCCGCGGGGGGGCCGACACCGGGGAGCTGTTTTTT CASSSRGGADTGELFF
NA NA TRBJ1-6 TRBV19 TGTGCCAGTAGCTGGGACCGGGGGAACTCCTATAATTCACCCCTCCACTTT CASSWDRGNSYNSPLHF
TRBD1 NA TRBJ1-2 TRBV5-4 TGTGCCAGCAGCGCTTTGACAGGGGACTATGGCTACACCTTC CASSALTGDYGYTF
NA NA TRBJ1-6 TRBV2 TGTGCCAGCAGAGTTGCAGGGGATTCACCCCTCCACTTT CASRVAGDSPLHF
NA few TRBJ1-2 TRBV7-9 TGTGCCAGCAGCTTATTCCGACAGGCCCACTATGGCTACACCTTC CASSLFRQAHYGYTF
TRBD1 NA TRBJ1-5 TRBV27 TGTGCCAGCAGTTTTTTCCAGGGGGACAATCAGCCCCAGCATTTT CASSFFQGDNQPQHF
TRBD2 NA TRBJ2-7 TRBV10-1 TGCGCCAGCAGCGGGACTAGCGGGGGACCCTACGAGCAGTACTTC CASSGTSGGPYEQYF
NA few TRBJ2-3 TRBV2 TGTGCCAGCAGTGAATGGCCGGGAAGCACAGATACGCAGTATTTT CASSEWPGSTDTQYF
TRBD1 NA TRBJ1-1 TRBV6-5 TGTGCCAGCAATGGACAGGGAAACACTGAAGCTTTCTTT CASNGQGNTEAFF
NA NA TRBJ2-1 TRBV4-1 TGCGCCAGCAGCCAAGCCCCTAGCTGGTCCTACAATGAGCAGTTCTTC CASSQAPSWSYNEQFF
NA NA TRBJ1-1 TRBV21-1 TGTGCCAGCAGCAACCGGTTTGGTGTTATGAACACTGAAGCTTTCTTT CASSNRFGVMNTEAFF
TRBD2 NA TRBJ2-5 TRBV3-1/TRBV3-2 TGTGCCAGCAGCCAAGATCTAGGACTAGCGGGGAGCCTGGGGCCCCAGTACTTC CASSQDLGLAGSLGPQYF
NA few TRBJ2-2 TRBV7-9 TGTGCCAGCAGCTTAGTTCACAACACCGGGGAGCTGTTTTTT CASSLVHNTGELFF
TRBD1 NA TRBJ1-4 TRBV4-1 TGCGCCAGCAGCCATAAGGGACAGGGGGCCGGTAATGAAAAACTGTTTTTT CASSHKGQGAGNEKLFF
TRBD1 few TRBJ1-2 TRBV5-4 TGTGCCAGCAGCTCCGACAGGGGGCTTGGTGGCTACACCTTC CASSSDRGLGGYTF